The entry that follows covers one T cell receptor (beta chain) sequence. This clone was seen at least ten times. Its antigen is still unknown. Base qualities are missing; no much larger clone stands one base away. Other DNA sequences of this sample code for an identical CDR3. The data were obtained in a study of metastatic and nonmetastatic thyroid tumors (dated by TCRdb to the early 2020s). Regarding the research as a whole: The researchers compared repertoires between peripheral blood samples and tumor or nodule tissue samples from patients with malignant or benign thyroid disease.

No treatment had been received by any patient before thyroid surgery. The study retrospectively analysed patient clinical samples collected from 2012 to 2018 using T-cell receptor beta sequencing. The library was generated by PCR. The sequencing machine was an Illumina HiSeq 4000. The TCR beta-chain CDR3 region of each patient was profiled by high-throughput sequencing. The study's own analysis went as follows. The researchers built a classifier to tell apart papillary thyroid cancer patients with distant metastasis, based on CDR3 differences among clinicopathological groups. The Shannon index was used to assess repertoire diversity, and the Morisita-Horn index was used to assess tumor-blood repertoire similarity. The raw public data were reprocessed by TCRdb itself: fastp quality trimming at Q25, MiXCR clonotype calling, in-frame beta chains only. TCRdb's processing, not the authors' own work, is the source of the V and J calls. This sample holds roughly 35,000 clones; approximately 17% were observed only once. The leading ten clones occupy around 6.6% of the sample.

From a lookup of the germline V gene, CDR1 and CDR2 are SGHVS and FNYEAQ. Inclusive of the bounding cysteine and phenylalanine, the CDR3 is 16 residues long. The CDR3 DNA has 48 bases and is translated from base 1. Trimming accounts for 5 bases at V and 4 bases at J, while the number of junction bases matched to no gene is 10. Study-wide findings and limitations: In both blood and tumor samples, malignant tumors were reported to have significantly higher TCR beta diversity than benign nodules.

This receptor was identified in a female donor with papillary thyroid cancer or a benign thyroid nodule (not recorded which). Some clones in this sample may be carry-over from other donors' samples. Sequencing was carried out using blood. The chain was built from TRBV7-6 and TRBJ2-3; 9 central nucleotides agree with TRBD1. The CDR3 protein sequence reads: CASSKTGTGLPDTQYF. The DNA sequence follows: TGTGCCAGCAGCAAGACCGGGACAGGGCTCCCAGATACGCAGTATTTT. When the CDR3 is completed using the reference TRBV7-6 and TRBJ2-3 genes on either side, the full variable domain is GAGVSQSPRYKVTKRGQDVALRCDPISGHVSLYWYRQALGQGPEFLTYFNYEAQQDKSGLPNDRFSAERPEGSISTLTIQRTEQRDSAMYRCASSKTGTGLPDTQYFGPGTRLTVL.